This TCR beta chain was retrieved from a study of blood T cell repertoires in COVID-19. Whole-study context: T cells, B-cell-depleted T cells, or PBMCs provided the cDNA or gDNA that served as material.

Looked up from germline, CDR1 is KGHDR and CDR2 is SFDVKD. Trimming removed 3 bases from V and 8 bases from J; junction bases left unmatched: 7. This CDR3 is built from 15 residues. The data were produced by immunoSEQ multiplex PCR, yet TCRdb's version contains in-frame clones alone and is incomplete. There are about 360,000 clones in the sample; around 90% occur only once, and roughly 3.1% lies in the top ten. This TCR derives from a human donor in a cohort sampled during active COVID-19. This rearrangement joins TRBV24-1 to TRBJ2-1, with 9 bases identical to TRBD2. The sequenced material came from peripheral blood. CDR3 sequence (DNA): TGTGCCACCAGTGATCGAGCGGGAGGTTTCGATGAGCAGTTCTTC. This gives the protein CATSDRAGGFDEQFF.